The present entry profiles one T cell receptor (beta chain) with its context. The entry originates in a study of identical twins. The CDR3 length is 13 residues. Germline values: CDR1 ENHRY, CDR2 SYGVKD. Trimming cost V 8 bases and J 6 bases; bases outside gene matches: 4. TCRdb called the 5' RACE reads again in MiXCR, with one record for every CDR3 protein. Altogether some 1,700,000 distinct CDR3 sequences are present, 32% being singletons, with the ten largest covering 0.25% to 0.3%. The clonotype originates from a newborn girl in good health. The chain recombines TRBV10-3 with TRBJ2-3; TRBD2 matches 11 bases. The specimen sequenced was cord blood. The CDR3 region is CAIQGTSGDTQYF. CDR3 sequence (DNA): TGTGCCATCCAGGGGACTAGCGGCGATACGCAGTATTTT.